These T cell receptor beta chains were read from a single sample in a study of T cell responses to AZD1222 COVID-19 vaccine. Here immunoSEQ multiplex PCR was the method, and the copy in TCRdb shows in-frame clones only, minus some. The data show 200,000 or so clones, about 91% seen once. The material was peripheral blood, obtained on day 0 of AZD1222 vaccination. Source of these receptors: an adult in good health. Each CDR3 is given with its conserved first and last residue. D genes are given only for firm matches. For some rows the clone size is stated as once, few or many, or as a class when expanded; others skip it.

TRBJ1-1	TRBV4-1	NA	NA	TGCGCCAGCAGCCAAGAGGACAAGAACACTGAAGCTTTCTTT	CASSQEDKNTEAFF
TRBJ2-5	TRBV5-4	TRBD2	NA	TGTGCCAGCAGCTCCGGGACTAGTAGGGAGACCCAGTACTTC	CASSSGTSRETQYF
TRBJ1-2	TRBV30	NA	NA	TGTGCCTGGAGTAGCTCGATTTATGGCTACACCTTC	CAWSSSIYGYTF
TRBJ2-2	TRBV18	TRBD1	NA	TGTGCCAGCTCACCGGGACAGGGTGGAGTCGCCGGGGAGCTGTTTTTT	CASSPGQGGVAGELFF
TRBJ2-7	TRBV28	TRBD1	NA	TGTGCCAGTGACCGGGACAGGCTATACGCGCAGTACTTC	CASDRDRLYAQYF
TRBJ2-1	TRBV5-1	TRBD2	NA	TGCGCCAGCAGCGGGAGGACTAGCCTTAAATACAATGAGCAGTTCTTC	CASSGRTSLKYNEQFF
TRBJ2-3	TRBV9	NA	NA	TGTGCCAGCAGCGCCCAGAGCACAGATACGCAGTATTTT	CASSAQSTDTQYF
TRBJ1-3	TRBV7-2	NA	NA	TGTGCCAGCAGCTTTCAGCCTTCTGGAAACACCATATATTTT	CASSFQPSGNTIYF
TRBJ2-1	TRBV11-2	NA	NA	TGTGCCAGCAGCTTCTGGGACACCACCTACAATGAGCAGTTCTTC	CASSFWDTTYNEQFF
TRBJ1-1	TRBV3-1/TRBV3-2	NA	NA	TGTGCCAGCAGCCTAGGAAGCGAAGCTTTCTTT	CASSLGSEAFF
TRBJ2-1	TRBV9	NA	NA	TGTGCCAGCAGCGTAGCGGCGGGCAGGGGAAATGAGCAGTTCTTC	CASSVAAGRGNEQFF
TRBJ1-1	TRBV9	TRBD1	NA	TGTGCCAGCAGCGGACAGGGCGGGAACACTGAAGCTTTCTTT	CASSGQGGNTEAFF
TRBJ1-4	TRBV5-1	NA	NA	TGCGCCAGCAGCTTGATTGGCCAAACTAATGAAAAACTGTTTTTT	CASSLIGQTNEKLFF
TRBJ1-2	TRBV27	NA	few	TGTGCCAGCAGTGCCTTAATCTGGGGGACCCTCGGCTTC	CASSALIWGTLGF